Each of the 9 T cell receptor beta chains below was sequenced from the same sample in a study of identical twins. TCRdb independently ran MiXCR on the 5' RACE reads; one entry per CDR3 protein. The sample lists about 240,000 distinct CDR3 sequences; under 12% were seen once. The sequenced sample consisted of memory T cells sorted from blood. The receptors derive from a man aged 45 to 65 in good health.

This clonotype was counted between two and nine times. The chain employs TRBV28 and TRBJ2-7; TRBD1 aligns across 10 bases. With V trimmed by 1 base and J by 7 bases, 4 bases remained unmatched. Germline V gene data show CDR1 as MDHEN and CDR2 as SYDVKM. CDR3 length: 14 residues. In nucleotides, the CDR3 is TGTGCCAGCAGTTTATCGGACAGGGGGGGGGAGCAGTACTTC. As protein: CASSLSDRGGEQYF.

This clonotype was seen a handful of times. The CDR3 DNA reads as TGTGCCAGCAGAGAAACAGGGAATACGCAGTATTTT. Translation: CASRETGNTQYF. This chain connects TRBV11-2 to TRBJ2-3, with D possibly matching TRBD1 (6 bases). The germline CDR1 and CDR2 sequences are SGHAT and FQNNGV. The CDR3 is 12 amino acids. Between the trimmed V and J ends, which lost 6 bases and 7 bases, there was a span of 11 bases. Together with reference TRBV11-2 and TRBJ2-3, the CDR3 gives the full variable domain: EAGVAQSPRYKIIEKRQSVAFWCNPISGHATLYWYQQILGQGPKLLIQFQNNGVVDDSQLPKDRFSAERLKGVDSTLKIQPAKLEDSAVYLCASRETGNTQYFGPGTRLTVL.

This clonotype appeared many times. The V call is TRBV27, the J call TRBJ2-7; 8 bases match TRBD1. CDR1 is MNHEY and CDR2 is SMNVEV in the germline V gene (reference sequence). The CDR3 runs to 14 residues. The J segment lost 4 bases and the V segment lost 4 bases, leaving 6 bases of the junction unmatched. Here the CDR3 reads CASSWTGNGYEQYF. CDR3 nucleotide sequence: TGTGCCAGCAGTTGGACAGGGAATGGATACGAGCAGTACTTC.

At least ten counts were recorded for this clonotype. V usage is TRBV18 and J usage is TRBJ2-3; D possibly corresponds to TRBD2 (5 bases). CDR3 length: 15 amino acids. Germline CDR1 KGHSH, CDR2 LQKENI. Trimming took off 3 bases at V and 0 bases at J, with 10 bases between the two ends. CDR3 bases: TGTGCCAGCTCACCGTGGGCGGGCAGCACAGATACGCAGTATTTT. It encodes CASSPWAGSTDTQYF.

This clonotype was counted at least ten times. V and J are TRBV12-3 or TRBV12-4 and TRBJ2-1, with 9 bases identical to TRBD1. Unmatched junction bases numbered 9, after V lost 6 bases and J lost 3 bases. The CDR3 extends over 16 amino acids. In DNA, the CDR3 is TGTGCCAGCAGCCATGCAACAGGGGGCAACTACAATGAGCAGTTCTTC. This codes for CASSHATGGNYNEQFF.

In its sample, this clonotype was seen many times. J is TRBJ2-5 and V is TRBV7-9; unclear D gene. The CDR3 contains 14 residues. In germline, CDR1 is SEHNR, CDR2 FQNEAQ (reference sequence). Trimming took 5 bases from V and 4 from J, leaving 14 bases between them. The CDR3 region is CASSQTRVGETQYF. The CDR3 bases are TGTGCCAGCAGCCAGACCCGGGTTGGAGAGACCCAGTACTTC. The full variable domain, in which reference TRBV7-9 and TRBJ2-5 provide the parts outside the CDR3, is DTGVSQNPRHKITKRGQNVTFRCDPISEHNRLYWYRQTLGQGPEFLTYFQNEAQLEKSRLLSDRFSAERPKGSFSTLEIQRTEQGDSAMYLCASSQTRVGETQYFGPGTRLLVL.

The CDR3 here is CASSQDRDREVAGELFF. The CDR3, as DNA: TGTGCCAGCAGCCAGGACCGGGACAGGGAGGTTGCCGGGGAGCTGTTTTTT. The chain combines TRBV14 with TRBJ2-2; 9 bases are a match to TRBD1. This CDR3 region has 17 residues. The germline V gene encodes CDR1 SGHDN and CDR2 FVKESK. V shed 3 bases, J shed 6 bases, and the junction held 11 bases outside the gene matches.

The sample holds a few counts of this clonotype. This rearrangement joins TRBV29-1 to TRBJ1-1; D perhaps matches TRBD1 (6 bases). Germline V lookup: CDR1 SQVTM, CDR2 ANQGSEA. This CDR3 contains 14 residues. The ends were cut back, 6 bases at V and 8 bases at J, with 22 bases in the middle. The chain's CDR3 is CSVPAWRGPREAFF. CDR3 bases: TGCAGCGTCCCTGCGTGGCGGGGGCCCAGGGAAGCTTTCTTT.

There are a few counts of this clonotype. The CDR3 reads CASGGGGYNEQFF. CDR3 in DNA: TGTGCCAGTGGCGGGGGGGGGTACAATGAGCAGTTCTTC. This sequence joins TRBV7-9 and TRBJ2-1; 9 bases are shared with TRBD2. V lost 9 bases and J lost 4; bases outside the gene matches: 4. The CDR3 is 13 residues long. Per the germline V gene, CDR1 is SEHNR and CDR2 is FQNEAQ (reference sequence).